What follows describes a single T cell receptor (beta chain). Its antigen has not been determined. The sample holds no much larger clone one base away, and base qualities are not on file. This specimen belongs to a study of blood T cell repertoires in COVID-19 (dated by TCRdb to about 2020). Study-level background: The collaborator samples originated in the United States, Italy and Spain and spanned the acute and convalescent phases of COVID-19. The prospective study material was composed of cDNA or gDNA derived from T cells, B-cell-depleted T cells, or PBMCs. The dataset comprised deeply sampled blood TCRbeta repertoires from subjects exposed to, actively infected with, or recovered from COVID-19. A freely available public database, intended as a resource for researchers studying the immune response to SARS-CoV-2, is where the repertoires were released. Samples were obtained from the ongoing ImmuneRACE study (first 160 participants) and from 1,000 to 1,500 subjects provided by 6 global collaborators. Sample metadata almost always included a de-identified subject ID, COVID-19 status, age in years and sex. Where available, HLA class I and class II types were obtained from metadata supplied by the sample provider rather than from assay-based typing.

Results and caveats for the whole study, not just this receptor: How much clinical and demographic metadata was included differed by source and by participant, and the metadata was provided uncurated.

TCRbeta CDR3 regions were amplified from genomic DNA by means of the immunoSEQ Assay, a bias-controlled multiplex PCR. As for how the authors treated the data: Nucleated cell counts per sample were estimated from amplification of reference gene primers within the assay. Sequence reads were collapsed and filtered to measure the absolute abundance of every unique TCRbeta CDR3 rearrangement. For each sample, productive Simpson clonality was calculated by taking the square root of Simpson's diversity index across productive rearrangements. TCRdb retrieved this table from immuneACCESS and kept in-frame rearrangements only. Not all clones are present; in checked studies, unresolved V genes account for under half, and no reason is known for the remainder. D and trimming come from the DNA, and the V and J calls and clone size come from that table. The sample contains 50,000 to 60,000 clones, 85% to 90% of them found a single time. The ten top clones hold approximately 10% of the sample.

From the cysteine through the phenylalanine, the CDR3 covers 15 amino acids. Left in the record is the CDR3 DNA by itself, 45 bases read in frame from the first base. V ends up 5 bases short and J 2 bases short, with an unmatched junction base count of 6. Looking up the germline V gene yields CDR1 SGHTA and CDR2 FQGTGA. Collaborating institutions collected whole blood in K2EDTA tubes following their own protocols. For TCRbeta analysis, collaborator samples were shipped as frozen whole blood, as isolated PBMCs, or as DNA extracted from either sample type. The V and J genes are TRBV7-3 and TRBJ2-3, and 8 bases in between align with TRBD1. The clonotype originates from a man at least 80 years old with active or convalescent COVID-19. Source material: peripheral blood. The CDR3 reads as follows: CASSPGTGHTDTQYF. The base sequence is TGTGCCAGCAGCCCCGGGACAGGCCACACAGATACGCAGTATTTT.